The 26 T cell receptor beta chains in this list originate from one sample, sequenced in a study of T-cell memory formation after mild COVID-19. MiXCR, applied by TCRdb to the 5' RACE reads, yields one record per CDR3 protein. The table includes about 40,000 distinct CDR3 sequences, 5% to 7% detected once. The sample consisted of PBMCs or a T cell subset sorted from them (not recorded which). These receptors all come from an adult who had mild COVID-19 (a few samples of this study predate the infection). Cell type and time point are not known.

This clonotype occurred many times. V gene TRBV7-2 combines with J gene TRBJ2-3, with a weak D call TRBD2 (6 bases). This CDR3 contains 14 residues. The germline V and J ends were trimmed by 3 bases and 6 bases, with 13 bases remaining between them. Germline V gene sequence: CDR1 SGHTA, CDR2 FQGNSA. The chain's CDR3 is CASSLLLALDTQYF. The CDR3 DNA sequence: TGTGCCAGCAGCTTGCTCCTAGCGCTGGATACGCAGTATTTT.

The sample holds many counts of this clonotype. The rearrangement links TRBV5-1 to TRBJ1-1; TRBD1 matches 9 bases. J lost 5 bases, V lost 4 bases, and 6 bases had no gene match. The V gene's germline CDR1 is SGHRS and CDR2 YFSETQ. There are 14 residues in the CDR3. The CDR3 DNA is TGCGCCAGCAGCCCGGGACAGGGCGGGACTGAAGCTTTCTTT. Translating gives CASSPGQGGTEAFF.

The chain has TRBV19 and TRBJ1-1, with unresolved D. The germline V gene encodes CDR1 LNHDA and CDR2 SQIVND (reference sequence). V was trimmed by 4 bases and J by 4 bases, leaving 13 bases between them. This CDR3 comprises 14 residues. DNA for the CDR3: TGTGCCAGTAGTACTACACGGTACCGCACTGAAGCTTTCTTT. It translates to CASSTTRYRTEAFF.

The J gene is TRBJ2-2, the V gene TRBV6-2 or TRBV6-3, with D tentatively TRBD1 or TRBD2 (5 bases each). Trimming took 11 bases from V and 2 from J, leaving 15 bases between them. The CDR3 totals 14 residues. Germline CDR1 reads MNHEY; CDR2 reads SVGEGT. CDR3 loop: CAGGYRTNTGELFF. The DNA for the CDR3 is TGTGCCGGAGGCTACAGGACTAACACCGGGGAGCTGTTTTTT.

The sample holds a few counts of this clonotype. The J gene is TRBJ1-1, the V gene TRBV7-9, with no clear D. The CDR3 is 14 amino acids. Germline CDR1 is SEHNR and CDR2 is FQNEAQ (reference sequence). V was clipped by 3 bases and J by 7 bases, with 15 bases between them. The CDR3 is CASSFGVGRDEAFF. CDR3 DNA: TGTGCCAGCAGCTTCGGTGTTGGAAGGGATGAAGCTTTCTTT.

This clonotype was seen only a few times. The chain links TRBV16 to TRBJ1-1, with 12 bases aligning to TRBD1. The CDR3 consists of 20 residues. From germline, CDR1 is KGHSY and CDR2 FQNENV. V dropped 2 bases and J dropped 1; count of bases not matched to a gene: 14. For the CDR3, the DNA is TGTGCCAGCAGCCAAATGAGGACGTGGGACAGGGGGCAGGGGAACACTGAAGCTTTCTTT. Amino acid sequence: CASSQMRTWDRGQGNTEAFF.

The chain carries TRBV3-1 and TRBJ1-1; D gene unclear. CDR1 and CDR2 from the germline V gene are LGHDT and YNNKEL (reference sequence). This CDR3 region has 12 residues. The germline V and J ends were trimmed by 2 bases and 5 bases, with 6 bases remaining between them. The CDR3 region has the DNA TGTGCCAGCAGCCAAATGTCTACTGAAGCTTTCTTT. Translated: CASSQMSTEAFF.

The chain has TRBV12-3 or TRBV12-4 and TRBJ2-2; D call uncertain. V shed 4 bases and J shed 0 bases, with 6 bases lying between them. This CDR3 is built from 14 residues. The CDR3 sequence: CASSSIPNTGELFF. The CDR3 DNA follows: TGTGCCAGCAGTTCCATACCGAACACCGGGGAGCTGTTTTTT.

The chain recombines TRBV7-9 with TRBJ1-1; maybe TRBD1 (5 bases). Germline loops: CDR1 SEHNR, CDR2 FQNEAQ (reference sequence). The CDR3 length is 14 residues. Trimming shortened V by 2 bases and J by 4 bases, and 11 bases separated the two germline ends. The CDR3 loop reads CASSLQGPTTEAFF. The CDR3 DNA sequence: TGTGCCAGCAGCTTACAGGGTCCGACCACTGAAGCTTTCTTT. The whole variable domain, filled in from reference TRBV7-9 and TRBJ1-1, reads DTGVSQNPRHKITKRGQNVTFRCDPISEHNRLYWYRQTLGQGPEFLTYFQNEAQLEKSRLLSDRFSAERPKGSFSTLEIQRTEQGDSAMYLCASSLQGPTTEAFFGQGTRLTVV.

V is TRBV7-8 and J is TRBJ1-4; D remains ambiguous. CDR1 is SGHVS, CDR2 FQNEAQ, per germline. The CDR3 loop spans 15 amino acids. V dropped 1 base and J dropped 6 bases, with 12 bases sitting between them. The CDR3 is CASSLENGDHEKLFF. The CDR3 nucleotides are TGTGCCAGCAGCTTAGAAAACGGGGATCATGAAAAACTGTTTTTT.

This clonotype was counted a few times. V usage is TRBV18 and J usage is TRBJ2-1; D may be TRBD2 (6 bases). CDR3 length equals 16 residues. Trimming stripped 0 bases from V and 4 bases from J, with 13 bases between. The germline V gene has CDR1 KGHSH and CDR2 LQKENI. This CDR3 is CASSPPGRGAYNEQFF. CDR3 bases: TGTGCCAGCTCACCACCGGGGCGCGGGGCTTACAATGAGCAGTTCTTC. Full variable domain (remainder filled in from reference TRBV18 and TRBJ2-1): NAGVMQNPRHLVRRRGQEARLRCSPMKGHSHVYWYRQLPEEGLKFMVYLQKENIIDESGMPKERFSAEFPKEGPSILRIQQVVRGDSAAYFCASSPPGRGAYNEQFFGPGTRLTVL.

This clonotype was observed a handful of times. The chain recombines TRBV4-1 with TRBJ1-1, with D perhaps TRBD1 (6 bases). In germline, CDR1 is MGHRA, CDR2 YSYEKL. With 3 bases removed from V and 9 bases from J, the gap between germline ends came to 20 bases. The length of the CDR3 is 15 residues. The CDR3 region is CASSHQRGEQSKAFF. The CDR3 coding sequence is TGCGCCAGCAGCCACCAAAGGGGGGAACAGAGCAAAGCTTTCTTT.

This clonotype has ten or more counts. V gene TRBV7-9 combines with J gene TRBJ2-1; 10 bases match TRBD2. The CDR3 is made up of 17 amino acids. From germline, CDR1 is SEHNR and CDR2 FQNEAQ (reference sequence). V gave up 1 base and J gave up 8 bases; unmatched junction bases: 11. The CDR3 DNA reads TGTGCCAGCAGCTTAGGGGCTAGCGGGGGCGCCGGGGATGAGCAGTTCTTC. This translates into CASSLGASGGAGDEQFF.

This clonotype occurred a few times. The rearrangement joins TRBV5-8 to TRBJ2-7; the D is unclear. The CDR3 is 13 residues long. Between the trimmed V and J ends, which lost 4 bases and 3 bases, there was a span of 11 bases. The V gene's germline CDR1 is SGHTS and CDR2 YDEGEE. The CDR3 protein is CASSASGVYEQYF. The CDR3 DNA is TGTGCCAGCAGCGCATCTGGGGTCTACGAGCAGTACTTC.

This clonotype was observed many times. This chain uses TRBV5-5 with TRBJ1-2, with D tentatively TRBD1 (6 bases). The V gene's germline CDR1 is SGHKS and CDR2 YYEKEE (reference sequence). The CDR3 runs to 14 residues. The germline V and J ends were trimmed by 4 bases and 5 bases, with 15 bases remaining between them. In DNA form, the CDR3 reads TGTGCCAGCAGCCCAACAGGGTTATGGTATGGCTACACCTTC. This translates into CASSPTGLWYGYTF.

This chain connects TRBV9 to TRBJ1-6; no clear D gene. Germline CDR1 and CDR2: SGDLS and YYNGEE. V lost 0 bases and J lost 9, with 7 bases in between. This CDR3 is 13 amino acids long. CDR3 loop: CASSVGGSSPLHF. CDR3 DNA sequence: TGTGCCAGCAGCGTAGGTGGGAGTTCACCCCTCCACTTT.

There are many counts of this clonotype. The rearrangement uses TRBV5-1 and TRBJ2-5; 7 bases are shared with TRBD1. V gave up 3 bases and J gave up 2 bases; unmatched junction bases: 4. This CDR3 is built from 14 residues. CDR1 and CDR2 from the germline V gene are SGHRS and YFSETQ. The CDR3 coding sequence is TGCGCCAGCAGCTCCCGACAGGGTCAAGAGACCCAGTACTTC. Encoded protein: CASSSRQGQETQYF.

In this sample, this clonotype turned up a few times. V gene TRBV12-3 or TRBV12-4 combines with J gene TRBJ1-2; the match to TRBD1 covers 7 bases. This CDR3 contains 12 residues. V was pared by 4 bases and J by 4 bases, with 0 bases of the junction left unmatched. Written as DNA, the CDR3 is TGTGCCAGCAGTTCAGGGGGCTATGGCTACACCTTC. Residues: CASSSGGYGYTF.

Only a few counts were recorded for this clonotype. The chain employs TRBV7-2 and TRBJ1-5; TRBD1 agrees at 7 bases. This CDR3 region has 15 residues. Germline V gives CDR1 SGHTA, CDR2 FQGNSA. The ends lost 1 base at V and 1 base at J; junction bases unmatched: 1. CDR3 sequence: CASSLGGQSNQPQHF. The CDR3 bases are TGTGCCAGCAGCTTAGGGGGACAGAGCAATCAGCCCCAGCATTTT.

This clonotype showed up many times. The chain carries TRBV5-1 and TRBJ1-2, with 7 bases fitting TRBD1. V gave up 0 bases and J gave up 4 bases; unmatched junction bases: 3. CDR1 SGHRS and CDR2 YFSETQ come from the germline V gene. The CDR3 has 14 amino acids. The CDR3 nucleotides read TGCGCCAGCAGCTTGGATGCAGGGGGCTATGGCTACACCTTC. It is translated as CASSLDAGGYGYTF.

This clonotype was seen ten or more times. The chain recombines TRBV5-1 with TRBJ2-1, with a tentative D call TRBD2 (5 bases). Trimming took off 0 bases at V and 5 bases at J, with 9 bases between the two ends. Germline V gene data show CDR1 as SGHRS and CDR2 as YFSETQ. The length of the CDR3 is 14 residues. CDR3 bases: TGCGCCAGCAGCTTGGCCGGGGATAACAATGAGCAGTTCTTC. This translates into CASSLAGDNNEQFF.

J is TRBJ1-2 and V is TRBV4-2, with TRBD1 identical over 7 bases. The V and J ends lost 3 bases and 0 bases, in that order; junction bases with no gene match: 4. The CDR3 totals 15 residues. Germline values: CDR1 LGHNA, CDR2 YNFKEQ. The CDR3 DNA is TGTGCCAGCAGCCAGACGACAGGGACTAACTATGGCTACACCTTC. Encoded protein: CASSQTTGTNYGYTF.

This clonotype was observed a handful of times. The J gene is TRBJ1-1, the V gene TRBV2; perhaps TRBD1 as D (5 bases). This CDR3 region has 14 residues. Trimming left V 4 bases short and J 8 bases short, with 17 bases between. CDR1 SNHLY and CDR2 FYNNEI come from the germline V gene. CDR3 nucleotides: TGTGCCAGCAGTGTCAAGGCAGGGAGCACCGAAGCTTTCTTT. The encoded protein is CASSVKAGSTEAFF.

The chain recombines TRBV11-2 with TRBJ2-5, with D possibly TRBD2 on 6 matching bases. The germline gives CDR1 SGHAT, CDR2 FQNNGV. The CDR3 has 15 amino acids. Trimming took 6 bases from V and 0 from J, leaving 14 bases between them. Here the CDR3 DNA reads TGTGCCAGCAGGGAGGGGCGTTGGGACCAAGAGACCCAGTACTTC. Translated: CASREGRWDQETQYF.

In its sample, this clonotype was seen a few times. The chain joins TRBV6-1 to TRBJ1-2; unclear D gene. Germline assignment: CDR1 MNHNS and CDR2 SASEGT. The CDR3 is 15 residues long. V was clipped by 2 bases and J by 1 base, with 11 bases between them. The DNA of the CDR3 is TGTGCCAGCAGTGAATCGGCGGCCAATAACTATGGCTACACCTTC. It is translated as CASSESAANNYGYTF.

J is TRBJ1-2 and V is TRBV7-9; the match to TRBD1 covers 8 bases. The trim removed 5 bases at V and 2 bases at J, leaving 7 bases unmatched. The CDR3 is 15 residues long. CDR1 and CDR2 from the germline V gene are SEHNR and FQNEAQ (reference sequence). The CDR3 region has the DNA TGTGCCAGCAGCCTAAGACAGGGGAACAACTATGGCTACACCTTC. This gives the protein CASSLRQGNNYGYTF.